Listed below are T cell receptor beta chains from one sample, sequenced in a study of OX40 agonist ivuxolimab in advanced cancers. Using immunoSEQ multiplex PCR, the repertoire was profiled, and TCRdb retains in-frame clones only, with some absent. In the table there are tens of thousands of clones, more than 85% of which are singletons. Here the sequenced sample was CD4+ or CD8+ T cells sorted from blood, taken in a trial of the OX40 agonist ivuxolimab. The receptors stem from an adult with an advanced solid tumor such as melanoma, head and neck, liver or kidney cancer. Both conserved end residues are part of each CDR3. The D gene is left open where the match is weak. Rows may omit the clone size; those that give it use once, few, many or a size class.

CDR3nt,CDR3aa,len,d_gene,v_gene,j_gene,abundance
TGTGCCAGCAGCTGGCTCCAGTCTTTCAGCACTGAAGCTTTCTTT,CASSWLQSFSTEAFF,15,NA,TRBV7-2,TRBJ1-1,few
TGTGCCAGCAGTCCAAGGAGCGGTTACACAGATACGCAGTATTTT,CASSPRSGYTDTQYF,15,NA,TRBV5-6,TRBJ2-3,NA
TGTGCCAGCAGCCCTAGGGCAGCGGGAAACCAAGAGACCCAGTACTTC,CASSPRAAGNQETQYF,16,TRBD2,TRBV11-1,TRBJ2-5,NA
TGCGCCAGCAGGGGACAGGGGTCAGATACGCAGTATTTT,CASRGQGSDTQYF,13,TRBD1,TRBV10-1,TRBJ2-3,NA
TGCGCCAGCAGCCCACTAGCGGGATTAGCCAAAAACATTCAGTACTTC,CASSPLAGLAKNIQYF,16,TRBD2,TRBV5-1,TRBJ2-4,NA
TGTGCCAGCAGCGTAGCGGGACAGGGCTACGAGCAGTACTTC,CASSVAGQGYEQYF,14,TRBD1,TRBV9,TRBJ2-7,NA
TGTGCCAGCAGTTACTCGGGGAGTGCAACTAATGAAAAACTGTTTTTT,CASSYSGSATNEKLFF,16,NA,TRBV6-5,TRBJ1-4,NA
TGTGCCAGCAGTTTAGGTCCGGTGGGGCGTAGCTACGAGCAGTACTTC,CASSLGPVGRSYEQYF,16,NA,TRBV27,TRBJ2-7,NA
TGTGCCAGCAATCGGGACAGGGGGCAGAACGGGGAGCTGTTTTTT,CASNRDRGQNGELFF,15,TRBD1,TRBV2,TRBJ2-2,NA
TGTGCCAGCAGTTTGAGAGGGGCCGAGCAGTACTTC,CASSLRGAEQYF,12,NA,TRBV28,TRBJ2-7,NA
TGTGCCAGCAGTTTAAAGCCTAGCGGGAGGCCAGATACGCAGTATTTT,CASSLKPSGRPDTQYF,16,TRBD2,TRBV28,TRBJ2-3,NA
TGTGCCAGCAGCCCCGGGACTAGCGGGAGAGCTGATGAGCAGTTCTTC,CASSPGTSGRADEQFF,16,TRBD2,TRBV5-4,TRBJ2-1,NA
TGTGCCATCACGGAAGACCCTGGAAACACCATATATTTT,CAITEDPGNTIYF,13,NA,TRBV10-3,TRBJ1-3,NA
TGTGCCAGTCCCCCCCTAGCGGGAGCCCTACGGCAGTTCTTC,CASPPLAGALRQFF,14,TRBD2,TRBV19,TRBJ2-1,NA
TGCAGCGTTGACCCGACAGGGTTTAGCAACAATGAGCAGTTCTTC,CSVDPTGFSNNEQFF,15,TRBD1,TRBV29-1,TRBJ2-1,NA
TGTGCCAGCAGCTTAGGGTGGCAGAGAACTAATGAAAAACTGTTTTTT,CASSLGWQRTNEKLFF,16,NA,TRBV7-9,TRBJ1-4,NA
TGTGCCAGCAGCTCTGGGGGACTAGCGGGAGTGAGAGAGACCCAGTACTTC,CASSSGGLAGVRETQYF,17,TRBD2,TRBV11-2,TRBJ2-5,NA
TGTGCCAGCTCACCGACTTCCCGCTCCAGGGGAGGATATGGCTACACCTTC,CASSPTSRSRGGYGYTF,17,NA,TRBV18,TRBJ1-2,once
TGTGCCAGCAGTTATGGGCCGGGACAGGACACGGGGCAGTACTTC,CASSYGPGQDTGQYF,15,TRBD1,TRBV6-5,TRBJ2-7,NA
TGTGCCAGCGCTAGTTTAGGCTCCTACAATGAGCAGTTCTTC,CASASLGSYNEQFF,14,NA,TRBV28,TRBJ2-1,NA
TGTGCCAGCAGCTGGCCGGGACAGGGAAACACCATATATTTT,CASSWPGQGNTIYF,14,TRBD1,TRBV7-2,TRBJ1-3,NA
TGTGCCAGCAGCAAAGGGTCCGGGCAGTTCACTGGAAACACCATATATTTT,CASSKGSGQFTGNTIYF,17,NA,TRBV21-1,TRBJ1-3,once
TGTGCCAGCAGTTCTAGCCCTTCCTACAATGAGCAGTTCTTC,CASSSSPSYNEQFF,14,NA,TRBV6-5,TRBJ2-1,NA
TGTGCCAGCAGCCCAGAACCAGGGGCCGAGCAGTACTTC,CASSPEPGAEQYF,13,NA,TRBV5-4,TRBJ2-7,NA
TGTGCCAGCAGCTTGGGGAGAGCGGGCACCACAGATACGCAGTATTTT,CASSLGRAGTTDTQYF,16,NA,TRBV7-2,TRBJ2-3,NA
TGTGCCACCAGCAGAGATCTCGAAGGGAGTGGGAGGGTCAATGAGCAGTTCTTC,CATSRDLEGSGRVNEQFF,18,TRBD2,TRBV15,TRBJ2-1,NA
TGTGCCAGTAGTATAGACCACGGGACGGTGGCTGAAAAACTGTTTTTT,CASSIDHGTVAEKLFF,16,NA,TRBV19,TRBJ1-4,NA
TGTGCCAGCAGGATTTCAGGGGCCCCTAACGGGGGCTACACCTTC,CASRISGAPNGGYTF,15,NA,TRBV5-8,TRBJ1-2,NA
TGTGCCAGCAGCCCCCGGCGGGCCACTAATGAAAAACTGTTTTTT,CASSPRRATNEKLFF,15,NA,TRBV5-4,TRBJ1-4,once